This entry concerns a single T cell receptor beta chain. Its matching antigen is unknown. This sample stems from a study of cytomegalovirus exposure and HLA in healthy donors. Points from the study as a whole: Being indistinguishable, some V segments were excluded, TRBV6-2 and TRBV6-3 among them. As a later analysis revealed, most CMV-associated TCR beta chains appeared HLA-restricted. An analysis done earlier found most TCR beta V segments productive about 90% or about 30% of the time.

Deletions cut 2 bases from V and 8 bases from J, with 8 bases between. CDR1 is SGDLS and CDR2 is YYNGEE in the germline V gene. The CDR3 length is 12 residues. The donors comprised healthy bone marrow donors. Use of 60 Vbeta and 13 Jbeta primers characterized the PCR. TCRdb's copy holds only in-frame clones and misses some; the assay was immunoSEQ multiplex PCR. The sample yields 200,000 or so clones, 70% to 85% seen once. The chain employs TRBV9 and TRBJ2-1; no reliable D call. Sequencing was done on a sample of PBMCs. The receptor's source is a man aged 50-60 years in good health and CMV-seronegative. CDR3 amino acids: CASSVTKDEQFF. In DNA form, the CDR3 reads TGTGCCAGCAGCGTTACTAAGGATGAGCAGTTCTTC.